One and the same sample provided the 29 T cell receptor beta chains below, sequenced in a study of T cells after somatic rescue of genetic block. Measured with immunoSEQ multiplex PCR; TCRdb has only the in-frame clones, and not every one. The sample includes roughly 67,000 clones, about nine tenths of them seen just once. The sequenced material came from peripheral blood mononuclear cells (PBMCs). The origin of the receptors is a man in his forties or fifties.

The gene calls are TRBV5-6 and TRBJ2-7, with D perhaps matching TRBD1 (5 bases). V gave up 0 bases and J gave up 3 bases, with 16 bases separating them. Germline loops: CDR1 SGHDT, CDR2 YYEEEE. This CDR3 spans 16 amino acids. CDR3: CASSLVIFQGSYEQYF. The CDR3 DNA sequence: TGTGCCAGCAGCTTGGTTATATTCCAGGGAAGCTACGAGCAGTACTTC.

Concerning this clone: Other DNA sequences in the same sample also yield this CDR3. The chain has TRBV28 and TRBJ2-3; possibly TRBD1 for D (6 bases). There are 14 residues in the CDR3. V gave up 9 bases and J gave up 5 bases, with 18 bases separating them. Germline-derived CDR1 and CDR2 are MDHEN and SYDVKM. CDR3 DNA sequence: TGTGCCAGTAGGGTGCAAGGGGGTTTAGATACGCAGTATTTT. This translates into CASRVQGGLDTQYF.

Remarks on this clone: Here the CDR3 omits its conserved ending phenylalanine or tryptophan, so a read error is the likely source. No DNA is shown, since the ends of the CDR3 on it are uncertain; the CDR3 is the one TCRdb lists. The gene calls are TRBV11-3 and TRBJ2-7. Per germline, CDR1 SGHNT and CDR2 YENEEA. The length of the CDR3 is 10 amino acids, counting both ends. The CDR3: CASSITGPPH.

V is TRBV7-2 and J is TRBJ2-1; 12 nucleotides line up with TRBD2. Trimming at V came to 3 bases and at J to 5 bases, leaving 2 bases not matched to a gene. Germline loops: CDR1 SGHTA, CDR2 FQGNSA. The CDR3 is made up of 15 amino acids. The CDR3 is CASSFRTSGDNEQFF. The DNA of the CDR3 is TGTGCCAGCAGCTTCAGGACTAGCGGGGACAATGAGCAGTTCTTC.

V usage is TRBV28 and J usage is TRBJ2-5; D is undetermined. This CDR3 spans 13 amino acids. Looked up from germline, CDR1 is MDHEN and CDR2 is SYDVKM. V lost 8 bases and J 4 bases, leaving 14 bases between the germline ends. This CDR3 reads CASGRGGRETQYF. The DNA of the CDR3 is TGTGCCAGCGGCAGAGGTGGACGAGAGACCCAGTACTTC.

J is TRBJ2-7 and V is TRBV4-2; the D is unclear. CDR3 length: 15 residues. V gave up 0 bases and J gave up 2 bases, with 11 bases separating them. The germline CDR1 and CDR2 sequences are LGHNA and YNFKEQ. CDR3 residues: CASSQDGPAPYEQYF. DNA for the CDR3: TGTGCCAGCAGCCAAGATGGCCCGGCACCCTACGAGCAGTACTTC.

This clone was observed a handful of times. The chain combines TRBV28 with TRBJ2-6; no clear D. This CDR3 is built from 15 residues. V lost 4 bases and J lost 0, with 7 bases in between. Germline CDR1 is MDHEN and CDR2 is SYDVKM. The DNA for the CDR3 is TGTGCCAGCAGTTCGGCGTACTCTGGGGCCAACGTCCTGACTTTC. Amino acids: CASSSAYSGANVLTF.

This chain joins TRBV19 and TRBJ1-4; D is unclear. This CDR3 region has 13 residues. Trimming removed 3 bases from V and 8 bases from J, with 10 bases in between. The germline CDR1 and CDR2 sequences are LNHDA and SQIVND (reference sequence). The CDR3 region is CASSIPNGEKLFF. CDR3 sequence (DNA): TGTGCCAGTAGTATCCCAAATGGGGAAAAACTGTTTTTT.

This clone was recorded only once. The rearrangement links TRBV5-4 to TRBJ2-6, with 7 bases matching TRBD1. The germline V gene has CDR1 SGHNT and CDR2 YYREEE (reference sequence). Trimming at V came to 4 bases and at J to 1 base, leaving 5 bases not matched to a gene. The CDR3 sequence is 16 residues long. As DNA, the CDR3 is TGTGCCAGCAGCGAACAGGGGCTTTCTGGGGCCAACGTCCTGACTTTC. It is translated as CASSEQGLSGANVLTF.

The chain employs TRBV27 and TRBJ2-3; 11 nucleotides match TRBD2. CDR3 length equals 18 residues. Germline V gene sequence: CDR1 MNHEY, CDR2 SMNVEV (reference sequence). The trim removed 6 bases at V and 4 bases at J, leaving 15 bases unmatched. CDR3 in DNA: TGTGCCAGCAGAGCAACTAGCGGGGGCGTTATCGCGGCAGATACGCAGTATTTT. It encodes CASRATSGGVIAADTQYF.

This clone has only one observation. The rearrangement uses TRBV28 and TRBJ2-4; D possibly corresponds to TRBD2 (5 bases). Germline assignment: CDR1 MDHEN and CDR2 SYDVKM. This CDR3 is 15 amino acids long. V lost 6 bases to trimming and J lost 1 base, with 13 bases between them. The CDR3 DNA reads TGTGCCAGCAGCGGGGTCGGCTTGGCCAAAAACATTCAGTACTTC. It translates to CASSGVGLAKNIQYF.

The CDR3 sequence is CASSPISGMNTEAFF. The CDR3 DNA is TGTGCCAGCTCGCCGATTTCAGGGATGAACACTGAAGCTTTCTTT. J is TRBJ1-1 and V is TRBV18, with D perhaps TRBD1 (5 bases). CDR1 is KGHSH, CDR2 LQKENI, per germline. V lost 6 bases, J lost 0 bases, and 14 bases lay in between. The CDR3 sequence is 15 residues long.

This sequence joins TRBV20-1 and TRBJ2-5; D is undetermined. V dropped 5 bases and J dropped 2 bases, with 3 bases sitting between them. Germline V gene lookup returns CDR1 DFQATT and CDR2 SNEGSKA (reference sequence). The length of the CDR3 is 10 residues. CDR3 in DNA: TGCAGTGCTGGACAAGAGACCCAGTACTTC. Translating it yields CSAGQETQYF.

This chain uses TRBV18 with TRBJ2-2, with 9 bases fitting TRBD1. Trimming cost V 0 bases and J 4 bases; bases outside gene matches: 6. CDR1 KGHSH and CDR2 LQKENI come from the germline V gene. This CDR3 contains 17 residues. The CDR3 loop is CASSPPIGQGFTGELFF. The CDR3, as DNA: TGTGCCAGCTCACCACCGATCGGACAGGGGTTCACCGGGGAGCTGTTTTTT.

The chain recombines TRBV7-3 with TRBJ2-3; 10 bases agree with TRBD2. This CDR3 is built from 16 residues. Germline trimming cut 5 bases from V and 0 bases from J; bases unmatched to any gene: 5. The germline gives CDR1 SGHTA, CDR2 FQGTGA. In DNA, the CDR3 is TGTGCCAGCAGCATGCTAGCGGGGGTTAGCACAGATACGCAGTATTTT. Protein product: CASSMLAGVSTDTQYF. Supplemented by reference TRBV7-3 and TRBJ2-3, the full variable domain reads GAGVSQTPSNKVTEKGKYVELRCDPISGHTALYWYRQSLGQGPEFLIYFQGTGAADDSGLPNDRFFAVRPEGSVSTLKIQRTERGDSAVYLCASSMLAGVSTDTQYFGPGTRLTVL.

This chain joins TRBV27 and TRBJ1-1; D uncertain. Germline values: CDR1 MNHEY, CDR2 SMNVEV (reference sequence). Trimming took 8 bases from V and 1 from J, leaving 14 bases between them. This CDR3 contains 14 residues. CDR3 DNA: TGTGCCAGCCGAACCACCGTACAGAACACTGAAGCTTTCTTT. Encoded protein: CASRTTVQNTEAFF.

This clone was detected only once. This chain connects TRBV28 to TRBJ2-3, with 10 bases aligning to TRBD2. This CDR3 contains 17 residues. After removal of 4 bases from V and 0 bases from J, the junction contained 7 bases not matched to a gene. Looked up from germline, CDR1 is MDHEN and CDR2 is SYDVKM. This chain's CDR3 is CASSSGLAAASTDTQYF. The CDR3 DNA reads TGTGCCAGCAGTTCTGGACTAGCGGCCGCTAGCACAGATACGCAGTATTTT. The full variable domain, its missing parts supplied by reference TRBV28 and TRBJ2-3, is DVKVTQSSRYLVKRTGEKVFLECVQDMDHENMFWYRQDPGLGLRLIYFSYDVKMKEKGDIPEGYSVSREKKERFSLILESASTNQTSMYLCASSSGLAAASTDTQYFGPGTRLTVL.

The V gene is TRBV7-2, the J gene TRBJ1-5, with D possibly TRBD1 on 5 matching bases. CDR1 and CDR2 (germline): SGHTA, FQGNSA. With 1 base removed from V and 5 bases from J, the gap between germline ends came to 12 bases. The CDR3 is 15 residues long. The CDR3 sequence: CASSLGGRLYQPQHF. The CDR3 DNA sequence: TGTGCCAGCAGCTTAGGGGGCCGACTATATCAGCCCCAGCATTTT.

The chain has TRBV11-2 and TRBJ1-2; D is unclear. The ends were cut back, 1 base at V and 2 bases at J, with 8 bases in the middle. In germline, CDR1 is SGHAT, CDR2 FQNNGV. The CDR3 sequence is 14 residues long. The CDR3 region has the DNA TGTGCCAGCAGCTTAGCCCAAAGGAACTATGGCTACACCTTC. Translating gives CASSLAQRNYGYTF.

In its sample, this clone was seen once. Other DNA sequences in this specimen translate into the identical CDR3. The V call is TRBV19, the J call TRBJ1-5; no definite D call. CDR3 length: 14 amino acids. The germline V gene has CDR1 LNHDA and CDR2 SQIVND (reference sequence). Between the trimmed V and J ends, which lost 2 bases and 4 bases, there was a span of 9 bases. The DNA for the CDR3 is TGTGCCAGTAGTATACGAGACACAAATCAGCCCCAGCATTTT. It specifies CASSIRDTNQPQHF.

The V gene is TRBV28, the J gene TRBJ1-1; 9 bases match TRBD1. CDR1 MDHEN and CDR2 SYDVKM come from the germline V gene. The CDR3 runs to 18 residues. J gave up 8 bases and V 4 bases, and 20 bases lay outside the gene matches. CDR3 sequence reads: CASSSFLSTGGRVPEAFF. The DNA of the CDR3 is TGTGCCAGCAGTTCCTTCCTCTCTACAGGGGGCAGGGTCCCGGAAGCTTTCTTT.

Remarks on this clone: Mismatch with germline at one junction end may stem from a read error. The chain is built from TRBV15 and TRBJ2-6, with D perhaps matching TRBD1 (6 bases). The CDR3 has 13 amino acids. Germline CDR1 and CDR2: LNHNV and YYDKDF (reference sequence). The CDR3 coding sequence is TGTGCCGCCAGGGGATCAGGGGCCAACGTCCTGACTTTC. It codes for CAARGSGANVLTF.

The chain uses TRBV4-3 and TRBJ2-1; D uncertain. Germline-derived CDR1 and CDR2 are LGHNA and YSLEER. The CDR3 runs to 12 residues. Trimming cost V 0 bases and J 8 bases, with 5 bases left between them. The CDR3 reads CASSQDQHEQFF. CDR3 sequence (DNA): TGCGCCAGCAGCCAAGATCAGCATGAGCAGTTCTTC.

This clone was observed once. The chain is built from TRBV27 and TRBJ2-3; no clear D. CDR1 and CDR2 from the germline V gene are MNHEY and SMNVEV (reference sequence). The CDR3 spans 13 residues. V was trimmed by 11 bases and J by 4 bases, leaving 16 bases between them. DNA for the CDR3: TGTGCCTGTGCTGTCACCGTCGCAGATACGCAGTATTTT. Amino acids: CACAVTVADTQYF.

The V gene is TRBV10-1, the J gene TRBJ2-3; D possibly corresponds to TRBD1 (5 bases). Trimming pared 3 bases from V and 3 bases from J, leaving 7 bases between. The CDR3 is 13 residues long. Per the germline V gene, CDR1 is WNHNN and CDR2 is SYGVQD (reference sequence). This chain's CDR3 is CASSDQGTDTQYF. CDR3 bases: TGCGCCAGCAGTGACCAGGGTACAGATACGCAGTATTTT.

This clone was counted once. This chain connects TRBV29-1 to TRBJ1-5, with D tentatively TRBD1 (5 bases). The CDR3 has 13 amino acids. Looked up from germline, CDR1 is SQVTM and CDR2 is ANQGSEA. V lost 7 bases and J 5 bases, leaving 15 bases between the germline ends. The CDR3 protein is CSAGVDGDQPQHF. Written as DNA, the CDR3 is TGCAGCGCGGGGGTGGACGGGGATCAGCCCCAGCATTTT.

The chain uses TRBV11-2 and TRBJ2-7; possibly TRBD2 for D (6 bases). CDR1 and CDR2 (germline): SGHAT, FQNNGV. This CDR3 spans 14 amino acids. V was cut by 3 bases and J by 3 bases, with 12 bases left in between. CDR3 nucleotide sequence: TGTGCCAGCAGCTTGCTACCTAGCGTCTACGAGCAGTACTTC. This codes for CASSLLPSVYEQYF.

J is TRBJ2-7 and V is TRBV9; D is tentatively TRBD1 or TRBD2 (6 bases each). The CDR3 extends over 14 amino acids. Germline V CDR1 and CDR2: SGDLS, YYNGEE. V was shortened by 0 bases and J by 6 bases, with 13 bases between the two germline ends. The CDR3, as DNA: TGTGCCAGCAGCGTAGAAGGGGGAGGCGGCGAGCAGTACTTC. Translating it yields CASSVEGGGGEQYF.

The chain recombines TRBV7-6 with TRBJ1-3; D is unresolved. CDR3 length: 16 residues. V lost 1 base and J 7 bases, leaving 17 bases between the germline ends. Per the germline V gene, CDR1 is SGHVS and CDR2 is FNYEAQ. CDR3 coding DNA: TGTGCCAGCAGCTTAGGGATTTACGACCTTGGGAACACCATATATTTT. Amino acid sequence: CASSLGIYDLGNTIYF.